The rows below give T cell receptor beta chains drawn from one sample of a study of blood T cell repertoires in COVID-19. The assay was immunoSEQ multiplex PCR, and TCRdb's table has in-frame clones only and misses some. The sample shows a few hundred thousand clones, around 90% of them seen only once. What was sequenced was peripheral blood. The receptors shown here come from a woman aged 40 to 49 who had recovered from COVID-19. The conserved cysteine and the conserved F or W are not part of the CDR3 here. Clone sizes are given selectively: once, few, many, or a class where the clone is expanded.

few	TRBV29-1	TRBJ2-5	SVVGLQETQY
NA	TRBV5-6	TRBJ1-5	ASSLGGGGPQPQH
once	TRBV6-5	TRBJ1-1	ASRGGEAF
NA	TRBV4-1	TRBJ1-6	ASSQDPGQGVSPLH
once	TRBV5-1	TRBJ1-5	ASSLGTDQPQH
NA	TRBV11-2	TRBJ2-3	ASSPEDQGPDTQY
NA	TRBV18	TRBJ2-7	ASSPPGSYEQY
NA	TRBV28	TRBJ2-1	ASSFSSGLAVEQF
NA	TRBV7-8	TRBJ1-1	ASSYTGKVNTEAF
NA	TRBV9	TRBJ2-7	ASSAVGTSGAEQY
NA	TRBV10-2	TRBJ1-6	ASSEGGGNSPLH
NA	TRBV29-1	TRBJ1-1	SVEQGATEAF
NA	TRBV2	TRBJ1-2	ASAKEIQDNYGYT
NA	TRBV6-4	TRBJ1-2	ASSDLPGQGLPNYGYT
once	TRBV2	TRBJ2-5	ASTNDMLGAQETQY
NA	TRBV3-1/TRBV3-2	TRBJ1-3	ASSQDSGPGTEVLSGNTIY
NA	TRBV5-4	TRBJ2-1	ASSLVGGNYNEQF
NA	TRBV24-1	TRBJ2-5	ATSDEETQY
NA	TRBV19	TRBJ2-1	ASSSTSGSSYNEQF
NA	TRBV9	TRBJ2-7	ASSEAGGPHYEQY
few	TRBV12-3/TRBV12-4	TRBJ1-1	ASSSGGNTEAF
NA	TRBV2	TRBJ2-2	ASRPISTGELF
NA	TRBV2	TRBJ1-3	ASSVRDRDPGNTIY
NA	TRBV19	TRBJ2-6	ASSIGQGQSGANVLT
NA	TRBV7-2	TRBJ2-7	ASSLGQGIYEQY
few	TRBV7-3	TRBJ2-2	ASSYDGLVNTGELF
NA	TRBV5-1	TRBJ2-2	ASSPQTGDTGELF
NA	TRBV5-1	TRBJ1-4	ASSSGTGSTNEKLF
NA	TRBV27	TRBJ2-3	ASSPYPTSAGSTDTQY
NA	TRBV19	TRBJ1-1	ASSGRGRGETEAF
few	TRBV9	TRBJ2-3	ASSALGLAGFVSPGTDTQY
NA	TRBV24-1	TRBJ2-5	ATSDRLAQETQY
NA	TRBV16	TRBJ1-2	ASNQQGMNYGYT
NA	TRBV28	TRBJ1-5	ATFRQGSGNQPQH
NA	TRBV29-1	TRBJ2-5	SVEIALETQY
NA	TRBV19	TRBJ1-4	ASSPLGQLHEKLF
NA	TRBV3-1/TRBV3-2	TRBJ2-7	ASSQGTSPYEQY
NA	TRBV9	TRBJ2-7	ASTPSGDSYEQY
NA	TRBV7-8	TRBJ2-2	ASSPRGLANTGELF
NA	TRBV5-1	TRBJ2-7	ASSPGTGGYEQY
NA	TRBV28	TRBJ2-7	ATQTGTGDYEQY